Described below is a single TCR beta chain sequence and its context. Antigen unknown. This CDR3 has 14 residues. Germline CDR1 is MNHEY and CDR2 is SMNVEV (reference sequence). Deletions cut 5 bases from V and 5 bases from J, with 15 bases between. Constant-segment primers were used for 5'RACE, and the resulting TCR alpha and TCR beta cDNA libraries carried sample barcodes and UMIs. TCRdb re-called the 5' RACE reads through MiXCR, storing one row per CDR3 protein. The table shows 360,000 or so distinct CDR3 sequences, with over 25% occurring only once. The entry originates in a study of T-cell memory formation after mild COVID-19. Broader study findings: Chiefly within CM and EM were the contracting CD4+ clones; CD8+ ones were within EMRA. The second-wave clones peaking on day 37 were not confirmed as SARS-CoV-2-specific.

The V and J genes are TRBV27 and TRBJ2-5; D might be TRBD2 (6 bases). The TCR was taken from an adult woman who had mild COVID-19 (a few samples of this study predate the infection). Cell type and time point are not known. Sequencing was performed on PBMCs or a T cell subset sorted from them (not recorded which). This CDR3 reads CASSPGTFWETQYF. The DNA of the CDR3 is TGTGCCAGCAGTCCCGGGACTTTTTGGGAGACCCAGTACTTC.